This T cell receptor (beta chain) was captured in a study of cytomegalovirus exposure and HLA in healthy donors. For the study at large: Earlier work reported approximately 110 million unique TCR beta sequences from some 180 million T cells.

As regards this clone: Its specificity is unknown.

General study findings and limits: The authors enumerated over 150 TCR beta chains as linked to cytomegalovirus. Common viral pathogens were later found to be apparently linked to several of the most significant clusters. Among the sequence variants, a highly shared cluster was likely an artifact of sequencing.

The PCR ran on 60 Vbeta and 13 Jbeta primers. TCRdb keeps only in-frame clones here, not all; method: immunoSEQ multiplex PCR. The table records tens of thousands of clones, 78% of them present only once. CDR1 is MNHNS, CDR2 SASEGT, per germline. The CDR3 is made up of 11 amino acids. V lost 3 bases to trimming and J lost 3 bases, with 2 bases between them. The V and J genes are TRBV6-1 and TRBJ1-1; D not resolved. This TCR was recovered from a man between 40 and 49 years old in good health and CMV-seronegative. Input material: PBMCs. The CDR3 bases are TGTGCCAGCAGTGACTACACTGAAGCTTTCTTT. This translates into CASSDYTEAFF.